The T cell receptor beta chain under discussion was sequenced for a study of T cells in narcolepsy. Study at large: Donors had narcolepsy type 1 or type 2, or were healthy controls.

On this clone: Its matching antigen is unknown.

Germline lookup yields CDR1 MGHDK and CDR2 SYGVNS. The V gene end was trimmed by 3 bases and the J gene end by 4 bases; junction bases not matched to a gene: 6. The CDR3 covers 14 residues. Study results and limitations: Healthy controls reportedly lacked the autoreactive clonotypes serially found in patients' blood. Same-patient CSF and blood CD4+ T cell clonotypes included HCRT-specific and TRIB2-specific autoreactive ones. In some patient and control memory CD4+ samples, autoreactive clones were absent.

The protocol was immunoSEQ multiplex PCR, while the TCRdb copy is restricted to in-frame clones and leaves out a portion. The sample lists 30,000 to 45,000 clones; around 85% were seen once. The sequencing sample was made of CD45RA- memory CD4+ T cells from PBMCs. The chain recombines TRBV25-1 with TRBJ2-7, with TRBD1 matching over 7 bases. This clonotype originated in a human donor with narcolepsy. CDR3 coding DNA: TGTGCCAGCAGTGACCCCGGGACAGTGTACGAGCAGTACTTC. Translated: CASSDPGTVYEQYF.